The rows below give T cell receptor beta chains drawn from one sample of a study of T-cell reconstitution after alpha-beta-depleted transplantation in children. TCRdb passed the PCR reads through MiXCR, listing each CDR3 protein once. Of about 170,000 distinct CDR3 sequences listed, over 8.5% are singletons. The sequencing here drew on PBMCs, taken before TCRalphabeta/CD19-depleted stem cell transplant. The receptors stem from a boy younger than 10 with acute myeloid leukemia, due to receive a stem cell transplant. CDR3s include the opening cysteine and the closing phenylalanine or tryptophan. Fields, in order: D gene, J gene, clone size, V gene, CDR3 DNA, CDR3 protein. D genes are given only for firm matches. Clone size is shown for a subset of rows, as once, few, many or a class of expanded clone.

TRBD1 | TRBJ2-3 | few | TRBV19 | TGTGCCAGTAGGGACGGGACAGGGGGCCCGTATTTT | CASRDGTGGPYF
NA | TRBJ1-2 | many | TRBV28 | TGTGCCAGCAGTTCCGACCCGGGACGGCAGCCCCACATCCTTCTATATGGCTACACCTTC | CASSSDPGRQPHILLYGYTF
TRBD1 | TRBJ1-2 | many | TRBV5-6 | TGTGCCAGCAGATTACAGGGGGCGAACTATGGCTACACCTTC | CASRLQGANYGYTF
TRBD1 | TRBJ2-7 | many | TRBV5-1 | TGCGCCAGCAGCTTGGAGGACAGGGGGACCGAGCAGTACTTC | CASSLEDRGTEQYF
TRBD2 | TRBJ2-1 | many | TRBV20-1 | TGCAGTGCTAACAAACGGGGGGGAAGCTACAATGAGCAGTTCTTC | CSANKRGGSYNEQFF
TRBD2 | TRBJ2-1 | NA | TRBV20-1 | TGCTGTGCTAGAGCCCTTAGGCGGGGGGGCAGGAATGAGCAGTTCTTC | CCARALRRGGRNEQFF
TRBD1 | TRBJ1-5 | many | TRBV12-3/TRBV12-4 | TGTGCCAGCAGTTGGGGACAGGGGGCACGTATGCCCCAGCATTTT | CASSWGQGARMPQHF
NA | TRBJ2-2 | many | TRBV5-1 | TGCGCCAGCAGCTTGGTCGTGAACACCGGGGAGCTGTTTTTT | CASSLVVNTGELFF
NA | TRBJ2-1 | many | TRBV12-3/TRBV12-4 | TGTGCCAGCAGTTTAACGGGTTATGAGCAGTTCTTC | CASSLTGYEQFF
NA | TRBJ1-2 | many | TRBV7-9 | TGTGCCAGCAGCTTAGGAGCAGGGGACTATGGCTACACCTTC | CASSLGAGDYGYTF
NA | TRBJ2-1 | many | TRBV7-2 | TGTGCCAGCAGCCCTAAAAGTTCAGCGTACAATGAGCAGTTCTTC | CASSPKSSAYNEQFF
TRBD1 | TRBJ1-5 | NA | TRBV7-8 | TGTGCCAGCAGCTTAGCCCGGGACAGGAGTTATCAGCCCCATTTT | CASSLARDRSYQPHF
NA | TRBJ2-3 | many | TRBV10-2 | TGCGCCAGCAGTGTTGAGGGCACAGATACGCAGTATTTT | CASSVEGTDTQYF
NA | TRBJ1-2 | many | TRBV24-1 | TGTGCCACCAGTGACCGGACGGAAGCTAACTATGGCTACACCTTC | CATSDRTEANYGYTF
NA | TRBJ2-1 | many | TRBV7-9 | TGTGCCAGCAGCCAGGGGCACAATGAGCAGTTCTTC | CASSQGHNEQFF
TRBD1 | TRBJ2-2 | many | TRBV2 | TGTGCCAGCATAGACAGGGAAAGGGCCGGGGAGCTGTTTTTT | CASIDRERAGELFF
TRBD1 | TRBJ2-2 | many | TRBV9 | TGTGCCAGCAGCCCGAGACAGGGTCAGACCGGGGAGCTGTTTTTT | CASSPRQGQTGELFF
TRBD1 | TRBJ1-4 | medium-sized | TRBV3-1 | TGTGCCAGCAGCCTTCCGGGACAGAATGAAAAACTGTTTTTT | CASSLPGQNEKLFF
NA | TRBJ2-5 | many | TRBV20-1 | TGCAGTGCTAGGAAAGGGACACCCCGGGTGGAGACCCAGTACTTC | CSARKGTPRVETQYF
NA | TRBJ2-5 | few | TRBV29-1 | TGCAGCCTTTGGAGGGACAGAGAGACCCAGTACTTC | CSLWRDRETQYF
NA | TRBJ1-1 | few | TRBV30 | TGTGCCTGGAACAGGAACACTGAAGCTTTCTTT | CAWNRNTEAFF
NA | TRBJ2-3 | many | TRBV11-2 | TGTGCCAGCAGGACAACGGGCACAGATACGCAGTATTTT | CASRTTGTDTQYF
NA | TRBJ1-5 | few | TRBV27 | TGTGCCAGCAGTTTATCGTTCACCGCTCAGCCCCAGCATTTT | CASSLSFTAQPQHF
NA | TRBJ2-5 | NA | TRBV10-2 | TGCGCCAGTCAATTGGACCCGAGGAGGGAGACCCAGTACTTC | CASQLDPRRETQYF
NA | TRBJ1-3 | many | TRBV4-1 | TGCGCCAGCAGCCAAGTTGTTGTTACGGGGGGCATTGGAAACACCATATATTTT | CASSQVVVTGGIGNTIYF
TRBD1 | TRBJ2-7 | many | TRBV28 | TGTGCCAGCAGTTCAAATCGGGACAGGACCTACGAGCAGTACTTC | CASSSNRDRTYEQYF
NA | TRBJ1-4 | many | TRBV5-1 | TGCGCCAGCAGGGTCGAGGCAACTAATGAAAAACTGTTTTTT | CASRVEATNEKLFF
NA | TRBJ1-1 | many | TRBV28 | TGTGCCAGCAGTACCGCCACGTCGAACACTGAAGCTTTCTTT | CASSTATSNTEAFF
NA | TRBJ1-2 | many | TRBV6-1 | TGTGCCACTCGGGGGGTAGACTACTATGGCTACACCTTC | CATRGVDYYGYTF
NA | TRBJ2-7 | many | TRBV19 | TGTGCCAGTAGTATTGGCAGGTCAGCCTACGAGCAGTACTTC | CASSIGRSAYEQYF
NA | TRBJ1-4 | many | TRBV11-2 | TGTGCCAGCAGCCAACAGGGCGGACATGAAAAACTGTTTTTT | CASSQQGGHEKLFF
NA | TRBJ2-1 | NA | TRBV6-2/TRBV6-3 | TGTGCCAGCAGTTACGGAGGACAGTTCTTAGGGTTCTTC | CASSYGGQFLGFF
NA | TRBJ2-2 | NA | TRBV21-1 | TGTGCCAGCAGCATCCGGACTAGCGGGAGAAGCGGGGACACCGGGGAGCTGTTTTTT | CASSIRTSGRSGDTGELFF
TRBD1 | TRBJ1-5 | many | TRBV5-1 | TGCGCCAGCAGCCGGACAGGGGAAGCGCCCCAGCATTTT | CASSRTGEAPQHF
NA | TRBJ2-3 | NA | TRBV27 | TGTGCCAGCAGTTTAAGGCCGTATGGTTCTGCAGATACGCAGTATTTT | CASSLRPYGSADTQYF
TRBD1 | TRBJ1-2 | many | TRBV7-2 | TGTGCCAGCAGCCCGCGACAGGGTGGAGGCTACACCTTC | CASSPRQGGGYTF
NA | TRBJ1-5 | many | TRBV7-8 | TGTGCCAGCAGCTTAGGGGGGGCTGGCAATCAGCCCCAGCATTTT | CASSLGGAGNQPQHF
NA | TRBJ1-3 | NA | TRBV3-1 | TGTGCCAGCAGCCAAGAGGGCAGCTCTGGAAACACCATATATTTT | CASSQEGSSGNTIYF
NA | TRBJ2-3 | many | TRBV27 | TGTGCCAGCAGTAAGGAGCTAACCACAGATACGCAGTATTTT | CASSKELTTDTQYF
NA | TRBJ2-6 | few | TRBV30 | TGTGCCTGGGAGGCTCCCTCTGGGGCCAACGTCCTGACTTTC | CAWEAPSGANVLTF
TRBD2 | TRBJ2-2 | many | TRBV7-7 | TGTGCCAGCAGCCCTAGCGGGATCCGGACCGGGGAGCTGTTTTTT | CASSPSGIRTGELFF
TRBD2 | TRBJ2-1 | many | TRBV9 | TGTGCCAGCAGCGGGACTAGCGCGTACAATGAGCAGTTCTTC | CASSGTSAYNEQFF
NA | TRBJ2-2 | many | TRBV7-2 | TGTGCCAGCAGCTTTGAGAGAACCGGGGAGCTGTTTTTT | CASSFERTGELFF
NA | TRBJ1-6 | many | TRBV18 | TGTGCCAGCTCACTTCAGGGGTCTTTGAATTCACCCCTCCACTTT | CASSLQGSLNSPLHF
TRBD2 | TRBJ2-7 | many | TRBV5-1 | TGCGCCAGCAGCTTCCGCGGGAGTGCCTACGAGCAGTACTTC | CASSFRGSAYEQYF
TRBD2 | TRBJ2-3 | many | TRBV2 | TGTGCCAGGAGCGGGGGGGGAACAGATACGCAGTATTTT | CARSGGGTDTQYF
NA | TRBJ2-2 | many | TRBV6-4 | TGTGCCAGCAGTAATGGGACCACCGGGGAGCTGTTTTTT | CASSNGTTGELFF
NA | TRBJ2-3 | many | TRBV4-2 | TGTGCCAGCAGCCAAGGGACAGGGACTAGGGATACGCAGTATTTT | CASSQGTGTRDTQYF
TRBD1 | TRBJ1-5 | many | TRBV24-1 | TGTGCCACCAGTGATTCAACAGGGGGCAGGGATCAGCCCCAGCATTTT | CATSDSTGGRDQPQHF
TRBD2 | TRBJ2-3 | many | TRBV12-3/TRBV12-4 | TGTGCCAGCAGTTTTCTAGCGGGAGGGATAGATACGCAGTATTTT | CASSFLAGGIDTQYF
NA | TRBJ2-3 | many | TRBV15 | TGTGCCACCAGCAGAGAAAGCGGAACTAGCACAGATACGCAGTATTTT | CATSRESGTSTDTQYF
NA | TRBJ1-2 | many | TRBV7-2 | TGTGCCAGCAGCTTGCAACAGGGTGTCTATGGCTACACCTTC | CASSLQQGVYGYTF
NA | TRBJ1-1 | many | TRBV29-1 | TGCAGCGTTGGCAGGAACACTGAAGCTTTCTTT | CSVGRNTEAFF
NA | TRBJ1-5 | medium-sized | TRBV11-2 | TGTGCCAGCAGCTTTGGATCGGAGCCCCAGCATTTT | CASSFGSEPQHF
TRBD1 | TRBJ1-1 | many | TRBV5-1 | TGCGCCAGCAGCTTGCAGGGGGCGGGAAACACTGAAGCTTTCTTT | CASSLQGAGNTEAFF
TRBD1 | TRBJ1-6 | NA | TRBV20-1 | TGCAGTGCTAGAGATGCAGGGGGTACCTCACCCCTCCACTTT | CSARDAGGTSPLHF
NA | TRBJ2-2 | many | TRBV27 | TGTGCCAGCAGCATTACTTCGGGGATTATGACCGGGGAGCTGTTTTTT | CASSITSGIMTGELFF